The count of the clone carrying this T cell receptor beta chain is one. Antigen unknown. This sample was taken from a study of T cell responses to AZD1222 COVID-19 vaccine. Study background: Researchers grouped second doses given at about 4 or about 12 weeks into one pool.

Overall study findings and caveats: Of spike-specific TCRs, nearly half reportedly target regions left unmutated in variants. After the peak T cell response, and only then, were repertoires sampled. Among AZD1222 vaccinees, only six were seropositive at baseline.

Assay used: immunoSEQ multiplex PCR; TCRdb lists only in-frame clones, some missing. The sample has some 190,000 clones, 85% to 90% seen once; the top ten hold 6.9%. The CDR3 contains 16 residues. Germline CDR1 and CDR2: SGHDN and FVKESK. With 0 bases removed from V and 0 bases from J, the gap between germline ends came to 12 bases. This rearrangement joins TRBV14 to TRBJ2-7; tentative D call: TRBD1 (5 bases). The receptor was isolated from an adult in good health. The material sequenced was peripheral blood, taken on day 0 of AZD1222 vaccination. The DNA for the CDR3 is TGTGCCAGCAGCCAAGATACCAGGGTCGGCTCCTACGAGCAGTACTTC. Translation: CASSQDTRVGSYEQYF.